This T cell receptor (beta chain) derives from a study of metastatic and nonmetastatic thyroid tumors. Across the whole study: Thyroid patients, malignant and benign, had repertoires compared across blood and tumor or nodule tissue.

In its sample, this clone was seen many times. V lost 6 bases to trimming and J lost 1 base; unmatched junction nucleotides: 7. CDR1 is DFQATT, CDR2 SNEGSKA, per germline (reference sequence). This CDR3 comprises 14 residues. With MiXCR, TCRdb reprocessed the PCR reads. The table shows under 95,000 clones, with roughly 12% occurring only once. Nobody among the patients had been given any treatment before thyroid surgery. The sequencing input was blood. The chain recombines TRBV20-1 with TRBJ1-1; 8 bases match TRBD1. The receptor was derived from a female donor with papillary thyroid cancer or a benign thyroid nodule (not recorded which). Some clones in this sample may be carry-over from other donors' samples. CDR3 sequence reads: CSAAQGARNTEAFF. The CDR3 DNA sequence: TGCAGTGCAGCCCAGGGGGCCCGGAACACTGAAGCTTTCTTT.